This T cell receptor (beta chain) was identified in a study of blood T cell repertoires in COVID-19. This clone was observed a few times. This CDR3 has 14 residues. Germline trimming cut 0 bases from V and 4 bases from J; bases unmatched to any gene: 3. Germline V CDR1 and CDR2: GTSNPN, SVGIG (reference sequence). The data were produced by immunoSEQ multiplex PCR, yet TCRdb's version contains in-frame clones alone and is incomplete. This table holds about 48,000 clones, 77% found once. The TCR originated in a human donor with active or convalescent COVID-19. The donor label of this sample is uncertain. V is TRBV30 and J is TRBJ2-1; 7 nucleotides line up with TRBD1. Material: peripheral blood. CDR3 in DNA: TGTGCCTGGAGTGTAAAACAGGGGTACAATGAGCAGTTCTTC. Its translation: CAWSVKQGYNEQFF.